One and the same sample provided the 31 T cell receptor beta chains below, sequenced in a study of blood T cell repertoires in COVID-19 (dated by TCRdb to 2019 to 2021). Libraries were made using the immunoSEQ multiplex PCR assay. Entries here come from immuneACCESS through TCRdb and include only in-frame sequences with V and J called. Some clones fail to appear in such tables; in the studies checked, an unresolved V gene covers under half of the shortfall, and the cause of the remainder is unknown. The sample yields some 150,000 clones; roughly 78% were counted once. The top ten constitute roughly 1.8% of the sample. Sequenced input: peripheral blood. These TCRs come from a man at least 80 years old with acute or convalescent COVID-19.

This clone showed up just once. The J gene is TRBJ2-7, the V gene TRBV18, with a tentative D call TRBD1 (6 bases). The V end lost 1 base, the J end lost 5 bases, and 12 bases lay between the germline ends. The CDR3 runs 14 residues. CDR1 KGHSH and CDR2 LQKENI come from the germline V gene. CDR3 loop: CASSPRDIRNEQYF. The CDR3 DNA reads as TGTGCCAGCTCACCACGGGACATTCGTAACGAGCAGTACTTC.

CDR3 in amino acids: CASLSEGLQPQHF. As DNA, the CDR3 is TGTGCCAGCCTATCGGAGGGGCTTCAGCCCCAGCATTTT. This chain uses TRBV12-3 or TRBV12-4 with TRBJ1-5; a possible D gene is TRBD1 (5 bases). The CDR3 length is 13 residues. Trimming removed 8 bases from V and 6 bases from J, with 14 bases in between.

J is TRBJ1-4 and V is TRBV27; D might be TRBD1 (5 bases). This CDR3 has 14 amino acids. CDR1 and CDR2 (germline): MNHEY, SMNVEV (reference sequence). V gave up 4 bases and J gave up 7 bases, with 13 bases separating them. In DNA, the CDR3 is TGTGCCAGCAGTTCCCGGCGGGGGAGTGAAAAACTGTTTTTT. It encodes CASSSRRGSEKLFF.

The V call is TRBV21-1, the J call TRBJ2-5; TRBD1 reflects the table's D call only, with no check against the DNA. TRBV21-1 is an annotated pseudogene. The CDR3 runs 16 residues. Here the CDR3 reads CASSKEGTGLGETQYF. CDR3 coding DNA: TGTGCCAGCAGCAAAGAGGGGACAGGCTTGGGGGAGACCCAGTACTTC.

V usage is TRBV5-1 and J usage is TRBJ2-5, with D possibly TRBD1 on 6 matching bases. With 5 bases removed from V and 2 bases from J, the gap between germline ends came to 10 bases. The CDR3 runs 13 residues. Germline V gene data show CDR1 as SGHRS and CDR2 as YFSETQ. In DNA, the CDR3 is TGCGCCAGCAGGATCGGGACACAAGAGACCCAGTACTTC. Residues: CASRIGTQETQYF.

The chain joins TRBV5-6 to TRBJ2-5; tentative D call: TRBD1 (7 bases). Germline CDR1 is SGHDT and CDR2 is YYEEEE. V was shortened by 0 bases and J by 5 bases, with 20 bases between the two germline ends. CDR3 length: 17 residues. This CDR3 is CASSLVPRPGGRETQYF. Written as DNA, the CDR3 is TGTGCCAGCAGCTTGGTACCCCGTCCAGGGGGGAGGGAGACCCAGTACTTC.

The rearrangement links TRBV7-6 to TRBJ2-2, with no clear D. Germline V gives CDR1 SGHVS, CDR2 FNYEAQ. This CDR3 contains 15 residues. Between the trimmed V and J ends, which lost 4 bases and 3 bases, there was a span of 12 bases. CDR3 loop: CASSSTTAYTGELFF. The CDR3 DNA reads TGTGCCAGCAGCTCAACGACTGCATACACCGGGGAGCTGTTTTTT. The full variable domain, its missing parts supplied by reference TRBV7-6 and TRBJ2-2, is GAGVSQSPRYKVTKRGQDVALRCDPISGHVSLYWYRQALGQGPEFLTYFNYEAQQDKSGLPNDRFSAERPEGSISTLTIQRTEQRDSAMYRCASSSTTAYTGELFFGEGSRLTVL.

This clone was observed a handful of times. This rearrangement joins TRBV5-1 to TRBJ1-2; possible D gene TRBD1, 6 bases. CDR3 length: 14 amino acids. Germline CDR1 SGHRS, CDR2 YFSETQ. V was cut by 0 bases and J by 8 bases, with 14 bases left in between. DNA for the CDR3: TGCGCCAGCAGCTTGGTCTGGGCAGGGGACGGCTACACCTTC. Protein sequence: CASSLVWAGDGYTF.

The CDR3 here is CSVEQGGIQTQYF. The CDR3 DNA sequence: TGCAGCGTTGAGCAAGGAGGAATCCAGACCCAGTACTTC. The chain recombines TRBV29-1 with TRBJ2-5; possible D gene TRBD2, 5 bases. The CDR3 loop spans 13 amino acids. V was clipped by 3 bases and J by 6 bases, with 14 bases between them. The V gene's germline CDR1 is SQVTM and CDR2 ANQGSEA.

CDR3 sequence: CSVEDKYGRVNTEAFF. The CDR3 nucleotides are TGCAGCGTTGAAGATAAGTATGGTCGGGTTAACACTGAAGCTTTCTTT. J is TRBJ1-1 and V is TRBV29-1; D not resolved. The CDR3 extends over 16 amino acids. CDR1 and CDR2 (germline): SQVTM, ANQGSEA. The V gene lost 0 bases and the J gene lost 2 bases, with 16 bases spanning the gap.

The chain has TRBV5-1 and TRBJ2-7; no reliable D call. The germline V and J ends were trimmed by 0 bases and 1 base, with 8 bases remaining between them. The CDR3 runs 14 residues. Germline V CDR1 and CDR2: SGHRS, YFSETQ. The CDR3 DNA reads TGCGCCAGCAGCTTGGATTCCGGGTCCTACGAGCAGTACGTC. Amino acids: CASSLDSGSYEQYV.

The count of this clone is one. V usage is TRBV5-8 and J usage is TRBJ2-3; D remains ambiguous. There are 11 residues in the CDR3. Trimming removed 4 bases from V and 11 bases from J, with 11 bases in between. Germline V CDR1 and CDR2: SGHTS, YDEGEE. Here the CDR3 reads CASSPRTGQYF. Here the CDR3 DNA reads TGTGCCAGCAGCCCACGTACCGGGCAGTATTTT.

The chain joins TRBV30 to TRBJ2-7, with D uncertain. V was pared by 1 base and J by 2 bases, with 12 bases between. This CDR3 is built from 14 residues. Germline loops: CDR1 GTSNPN, CDR2 SVGIG (reference sequence). The CDR3 loop is CAWSDYSQAYEQYF. CDR3 bases: TGTGCCTGGAGTGATTACAGCCAAGCCTACGAGCAGTACTTC. Full variable domain (outside the CDR3, taken from reference TRBV30 and TRBJ2-7): SQTIHQWPATLVQPVGSPLSLECTVEGTSNPNLYWYRQAAGRGLQLLFYSVGIGQISSEVPQNLSASRPQDRQFILSSKKLLLSDSGFYLCAWSDYSQAYEQYFGPGTRLTVT.

The chain has TRBV19 and TRBJ1-2; D gene unclear. Trimming pared 6 bases from V and 4 bases from J, leaving 18 bases between. There are 15 residues in the CDR3. Germline lookup yields CDR1 LNHDA and CDR2 SQIVND (reference sequence). CDR3 protein: CASRPDAGGIYGYTF. The CDR3 nucleotides read TGTGCCAGTAGACCTGACGCAGGAGGGATCTATGGCTACACCTTC.

In DNA form, the CDR3 reads TGTGCCAGCTCACCGGGCAGGCAAGAGACCCAGTACTTC. This sequence encodes CASSPGRQETQYF. The V gene is TRBV18, the J gene TRBJ2-5; D is undetermined. Germline-derived CDR1 and CDR2 are KGHSH and LQKENI. Trimming cost V 3 bases and J 2 bases, with 7 bases left between them. This CDR3 spans 13 amino acids. The entire variable domain, with the rest obtained from reference TRBV18 and TRBJ2-5, is as follows: NAGVMQNPRHLVRRRGQEARLRCSPMKGHSHVYWYRQLPEEGLKFMVYLQKENIIDESGMPKERFSAEFPKEGPSILRIQQVVRGDSAAYFCASSPGRQETQYFGPGTRLLVL.

V is TRBV6-6 and J is TRBJ2-4; TRBD1 matches at 12 bases. This CDR3 is 14 amino acids long. The V segment lost 6 bases and the J segment 8 bases; nucleotides outside the gene matches: 5. Germline loops: CDR1 MNHNY, CDR2 SVGAGI (reference sequence). CDR3 nucleotide sequence: TGTGCCAGCAGGGGACAGGGGGCGAGAGACATTCAGTACTTC. Its translation: CASRGQGARDIQYF.

V gene TRBV5-1 combines with J gene TRBJ2-5; perhaps TRBD1 as D (5 bases). This CDR3 has 14 amino acids. Trimming pared 1 base from V and 1 base from J, leaving 8 bases between. Germline CDR1 reads SGHRS; CDR2 reads YFSETQ. CDR3: CASSLQGPQETQYF. In DNA, the CDR3 is TGCGCCAGCAGCTTGCAGGGCCCCCAAGAGACCCAGTACTTC.

The V and J genes are TRBV6-4 and TRBJ2-1; D is unclear. The CDR3 contains 14 residues. The V and J ends lost 4 bases and 10 bases respectively, with 17 bases between them. Germline CDR1 reads MRHNA; CDR2 reads SNTAGT. The CDR3 sequence is CASSGSEHLKEQFF. The CDR3 region has the DNA TGTGCCAGCAGTGGGTCTGAACACCTCAAGGAGCAGTTCTTC.

The chain joins TRBV2 to TRBJ2-5, with 8 positions matching TRBD1. Trimming took 8 bases from V and 3 from J; bases not matched to a gene: 5. Germline values: CDR1 SNHLY, CDR2 FYNNEI. CDR3 length: 13 residues. CDR3 residues: CASGRTGKETQYF. As DNA, the CDR3 is TGTGCCAGCGGACGGACAGGGAAAGAGACCCAGTACTTC.

This clone was counted between two and nine times. The chain's CDR3 is CASSSSLATAVEKLFF. Written as DNA, the CDR3 is TGTGCCAGCAGCTCATCACTAGCCACGGCAGTCGAAAAACTGTTTTTT. The chain is built from TRBV5-4 and TRBJ1-4; no reliable D call. Germline lookup yields CDR1 SGHNT and CDR2 YYREEE (reference sequence). The germline V and J ends were trimmed by 3 bases and 8 bases, with 20 bases remaining between them. The CDR3 totals 16 residues.

J is TRBJ1-1 and V is TRBV11-3; D gene uncertain. This CDR3 comprises 13 residues. Trimming pared 6 bases from V and 3 bases from J, leaving 11 bases between. The V gene's germline CDR1 is SGHNT and CDR2 YENEEA. CDR3: CASSPRIDTEAFF. The CDR3 DNA sequence: TGTGCCAGCAGTCCCAGGATTGACACTGAAGCTTTCTTT.

The chain is built from TRBV6-1 and TRBJ1-6; a weak D match, TRBD1 (6 bases). Germline lookup yields CDR1 MNHNS and CDR2 SASEGT. There are 16 residues in the CDR3. V was trimmed by 4 bases and J by 9 bases, leaving 19 bases between them. The CDR3 is CASSVPPTGIVSPLHF. The CDR3 DNA sequence: TGTGCCAGCAGTGTACCCCCTACAGGGATCGTTTCACCCCTCCACTTT.

The chain joins TRBV6-5 to TRBJ2-5, with 12 bases matching TRBD2. The CDR3 covers 15 residues. V lost 2 bases to trimming and J lost 5 bases; unmatched junction nucleotides: 3. Germline V CDR1 and CDR2: MNHEY, SVGAGI. Here the CDR3 DNA reads TGTGCCAGCAGTTACCGACTAGCGGGGGAGGAGACCCAGTACTTC. Translating it yields CASSYRLAGEETQYF.

This clone was detected once. This sequence joins TRBV7-3 and TRBJ2-5; 10 nucleotides line up with TRBD1. V lost 5 bases and J lost 5; bases outside the gene matches: 8. Looked up from germline, CDR1 is SGHTA and CDR2 is FQGTGA. This CDR3 has 15 residues. The CDR3 protein is CASSPGQGSGETQYF. The CDR3 nucleotides are TGTGCCAGCAGCCCGGGACAGGGGAGTGGGGAGACCCAGTACTTC.

This clone has a handful of counts. The genes are TRBV11-2 and TRBJ1-1; D is possibly TRBD1 (6 bases). V was cut by 3 bases and J by 5 bases, with 13 bases left in between. The CDR3 extends over 14 amino acids. The germline V gene encodes CDR1 SGHAT and CDR2 FQNNGV. The DNA of the CDR3 is TGTGCCAGCAGCTTCCCACAGGGAAGGACTGAAGCTTTCTTT. Translation gives CASSFPQGRTEAFF.

This clone was found a few times. The sample has other DNA sequences that encode this CDR3 too. The chain is built from TRBV5-1 and TRBJ1-3; maybe TRBD1 (5 bases). There are 15 residues in the CDR3. Per germline, CDR1 SGHRS and CDR2 YFSETQ. V lost 0 bases and J 1 base, leaving 8 bases between the germline ends. DNA for the CDR3: TGCGCCAGCAGCTTGGGTTCAGGGTCTGGAAACACCATATATTTT. Its protein product is CASSLGSGSGNTIYF. The full variable domain, completed using reference TRBV5-1 and TRBJ1-3, is KAGVTQTPRYLIKTRGQQVTLSCSPISGHRSVSWYQQTPGQGLQFLFEYFSETQRNKGNFPGRFSGRQFSNSRSEMNVSTLELGDSALYLCASSLGSGSGNTIYFGEGSWLTVV.

The rearrangement uses TRBV5-1 and TRBJ2-5, with a tentative D call TRBD1 (6 bases). The CDR3 is 15 amino acids. Germline V CDR1 and CDR2: SGHRS, YFSETQ. V was trimmed by 5 bases and J by 1 base, leaving 15 bases between them. The CDR3 DNA follows: TGCGCCAGCAGGCGGTCAGGGGCACCCCAAGAGACCCAGTACTTC. This translates into CASRRSGAPQETQYF.

The rearrangement joins TRBV7-9 to TRBJ1-5, with D possibly being TRBD1 (5 bases). Germline CDR1 is SEHNR and CDR2 is FQNEAQ (reference sequence). This CDR3 has 14 residues. V was shortened by 11 bases and J by 3 bases, with 17 bases between the two germline ends. As DNA, the CDR3 is TGTGCCGGAGGACGTGGGGGGGACAATCAGCCCCAGCATTTT. It encodes CAGGRGGDNQPQHF.

V is TRBV6-1 and J is TRBJ1-5, with D uncertain. The CDR3 is 15 amino acids. CDR1 and CDR2 (germline): MNHNS, SASEGT. Between the trimmed V and J ends, which lost 2 bases and 0 bases, there was a span of 8 bases. The CDR3 reads CASSESGLSNQPQHF. CDR3 DNA sequence: TGTGCCAGCAGTGAATCTGGCCTTAGCAATCAGCCCCAGCATTTT.

The chain uses TRBV19 and TRBJ1-5; D is possibly TRBD1 (6 bases). Deletions cut 5 bases from V and 1 base from J, with 15 bases between. CDR1 and CDR2 from the germline V gene are LNHDA and SQIVND (reference sequence). The CDR3 spans 16 residues. CDR3 protein: CASSPTGIGSNQPQHF. The CDR3 nucleotides are TGTGCCAGTAGTCCCACAGGGATCGGGAGCAATCAGCCCCAGCATTTT.

The chain employs TRBV6-5 and TRBJ2-7; D possibly corresponds to TRBD2 (6 bases). The CDR3 is 13 amino acids. CDR1 and CDR2 (germline): MNHEY, SVGAGI. Here the CDR3 reads CVTGGPTDYEQYV. The CDR3 DNA sequence: TGTGTCACCGGGGGTCCGACCGACTACGAGCAGTACGTC.